This TCR beta chain was sequenced in a study of blood T cell repertoires in COVID-19 (TCRdb year 2020). In the study overall: Samples covering the acute and convalescent phases of COVID-19 were provided by collaborators in the United States, Italy and Spain. The material from the prospective study consisted of cDNA or gDNA derived from T cells, B-cell-depleted T cells, or PBMCs. Deeply sampled blood TCRbeta repertoires from subjects exposed to, actively infected with, or recovered from COVID-19 were included in the dataset. A freely available public database, intended as a resource for researchers studying the immune response to SARS-CoV-2, is where the repertoires were released. The samples were drawn from two sources: the first 160 participants of the ongoing ImmuneRACE study, and approximately 1,300 subjects contributed by 6 global collaborators. Sample metadata almost always included a de-identified subject ID, COVID-19 status, age in years and sex. Where available, HLA class I and class II types were obtained from metadata supplied by the sample provider rather than from assay-based typing.

In the prospective study, participants were roughly 18 to 95 years old, resided in about two dozen geographic areas of the United States, and were enrolled through a virtual design. In the prospective study, cohorts were assigned on the basis of participant-reported clinical history obtained from a screening survey and a study questionnaire. Recovered participants in ImmuneRACE Cohort 3 were defined as having two consecutive negative NP/OP PCR tests, clearance from a healthcare professional, or resolution of symptoms. Mobile phlebotomists in the prospective study collected whole blood, serum and a nasopharyngeal or oropharyngeal swab from every participant. Participants in the prospective study had the option to provide additional blood draws and questionnaires over a roughly 2-month period. Blood samples from the prospective study were shipped frozen or at room temperature prior to DNA extraction.

Beyond this particular receptor, the publication reports: How much clinical and demographic metadata was included differed by source and by participant, and the metadata was provided uncurated.

For CDR1 and CDR2, the germline V gene (reference sequence) lists PRHDT and FYEKMQ. Counted from cysteine to phenylalanine, this CDR3 has 14 amino acids. Left in the record is the CDR3 DNA by itself, 42 bases read in frame from the first base. V ends up 7 bases short and J 2 bases short, with an unmatched junction base count of 7. TCRbeta CDR3 regions were amplified from genomic DNA using the immunoSEQ Assay, a bias-controlled multiplex PCR. The published analysis was carried out like this. Within the assay, amplification of reference gene primers was used to estimate how many nucleated cells each sample contained. To quantify the absolute abundance of each unique TCRbeta CDR3 rearrangement, sequence reads were collapsed and filtered. Productive Simpson clonality was computed per sample as the square root of Simpson's diversity index over productive rearrangements. TCRdb stores this immuneACCESS table with in-frame sequences only. Part of the clones is absent; in the studies checked, under half of the shortfall reflects unresolved V genes, and no reason is known for the rest. V and J calls plus clone size are reproduced from that table; the DNA served to infer D and trimming. This sample lists over 250,000 clones; just under 90% were detected once. The ten largest make up approximately 2% of the sample.

In regard to this clone: Its antigen specificity is not known. One base away there is no much larger clone; base qualities are not given.

The clonotype comes from a woman aged 60-70 years who had recovered from COVID-19. The sequenced sample consisted of PBMCs or T cells enriched from blood (not recorded which). Rearrangement joined TRBV13 to TRBJ2-7; TRBD2 lines up with 8 middle nucleotides. The sequenced DNA is TGTGCCAGCATATCGGCTAGCGGGCCCTACGAGCAGTACTTC. The translation is CASISASGPYEQYF.